The 8 T cell receptor beta chains given below trace back to one sample, sequenced in a study of T cells in Graves' hyperthyroidism and ophthalmopathy (dated by TCRdb to between 2018 and 2020). Receptor libraries were prepared by multiplex PCR. The reads were generated on an Illumina HiSeq 2000. The TCR beta CDR3 regions were amplified from the RNA transcripts. The first round of RT-PCR for the TCR CDR3 was performed with the HTBI primer set and the Qiagen OneStep RT-PCR kit. The public reads were run again by TCRdb, first through fastp at Q25 and then through MiXCR, and only productive beta chains were kept. Under each unique CDR3 protein, matching rows form one entry showing the most common genes and DNA. The sample table records around 260,000 distinct CDR3 sequences; 25% of these occur just once. The leading ten clones occupy 20% to 30% of the sample. Sequencing was performed on blood. These receptors originate from a man aged 35 to 55 with Graves' hyperthyroidism that later progressed to Graves' ophthalmopathy.

At least ten counts were recorded for this clonotype. The chain uses TRBV5-1 and TRBJ2-2, with D unresolved. Germline CDR1 and CDR2: SGHRS and YFSETQ. This CDR3 spans 19 amino acids. V was cut by 1 base and J by 5 bases, with 24 bases left in between. CDR3 sequence (DNA): TGCGCCAGCAGCTTGTGGTTCCGGGTCCAAAAGGTTCCGACCGGGGAGCTGTTTTTT. Encoded protein: CASSLWFRVQKVPTGELFF.

The chain employs TRBV6-1 and TRBJ1-2; D gene ambiguous. V was clipped by 6 bases and J by 1 base, with 9 bases between them. Germline-derived CDR1 and CDR2 are MNHNS and SASEGT. The CDR3 loop spans 13 amino acids. CDR3 amino acids: CASSTANNYGYTF. CDR3 bases: TGTGCCAGCAGCACAGCTAATAACTATGGCTACACCTTC.

This clonotype was counted at least ten times. The chain has TRBV12-3 or TRBV12-4 and TRBJ2-5; no clear D. The CDR3 is 13 residues long. Trimming took off 2 bases at V and 5 bases at J, with 9 bases between the two ends. The CDR3: CASSLRQRETQYF. CDR3 nucleotide sequence: TGTGCCAGCAGTTTACGACAACGGGAGACCCAGTACTTC.

This clonotype was counted at least ten times. This chain joins TRBV7-9 and TRBJ1-6; a possible D gene is TRBD1 (5 bases). This CDR3 contains 16 residues. The ends were cut back, 5 bases at V and 4 bases at J, with 15 bases in the middle. Germline V gene data show CDR1 as SEHNR and CDR2 as FQNEAQ (reference sequence). For the CDR3, the DNA is TGTGCCAGCAGCCCACCGGGTGGGGGATATAATTCACCCCTCCACTTT. It specifies CASSPPGGGYNSPLHF.

This clonotype was observed at least ten times. The chain uses TRBV6-1 and TRBJ2-7; 10 nucleotides agree with TRBD2. This CDR3 has 14 amino acids. Germline CDR1 reads MNHNS; CDR2 reads SASEGT. V was clipped by 4 bases and J by 5 bases; unmatched bases: 5. CDR3 sequence: CASSGPGTSDEQYF. The CDR3 nucleotides read TGTGCCAGCAGTGGCCCCGGGACTAGCGACGAGCAGTACTTC.

This clonotype has ten or more counts. At one end, the junction sequence differs from germline, possibly due to a read error. The chain joins TRBV7-9 to TRBJ1-2; 7 bases are shared with TRBD1. The germline gives CDR1 SEHNR, CDR2 FQNEAQ (reference sequence). This CDR3 has 11 amino acids. In DNA, the CDR3 is TGTGCCAGCAGCCAACAGGGGTGGTACTCCTTC. It translates to CASSQQGWYSF.

The rearrangement joins TRBV28 to TRBJ2-7; TRBD2 agrees at 10 bases. With 10 bases clipped from V and 3 bases from J, the junction kept 6 bases outside the gene matches. The CDR3 loop spans 13 amino acids. Germline values: CDR1 MDHEN, CDR2 SYDVKM. The CDR3, as DNA: TGTGCCACCGGACTAGCGGAAGACTACGAGCAGTACTTC. It translates to CATGLAEDYEQYF.

In this sample, this clonotype turned up many times. The V and J genes are TRBV2 and TRBJ2-7; no definite D call. V lost 2 bases, J lost 0 bases, and 14 bases lay in between. This CDR3 is 16 amino acids long. Germline V gives CDR1 SNHLY, CDR2 FYNNEI. The CDR3 here is CASSESGAVSSYEQYF. The CDR3 DNA is TGTGCCAGCAGTGAATCGGGCGCAGTGAGCTCCTACGAGCAGTACTTC.